These T cell receptor beta chains were read from a single sample in a study of PD-L1 blockade in urothelial cancer. The repertoire was sequenced with immunoSEQ multiplex PCR; TCRdb's copy has only in-frame clones and lacks some. This table has 54,000 or so clones, about four fifths appearing once. The material sequenced was PBMCs, taken around atezolizumab (anti-PD-L1) treatment. The receptors were sampled from a man in his fifties or sixties with urothelial cancer. Each CDR3 is given with its conserved first and last residue. Not every row has a clone size; where given, it reads once, few, many or a size class.

V,size,J,CDR3
TRBV2,NA,TRBJ2-7,CASSERTERYEQYF
TRBV10-2,NA,TRBJ2-2,CASLGLDLPGELFF
TRBV7-8,NA,TRBJ2-1,CASSSTSGGALEQFF
TRBV30,NA,TRBJ1-2,CAWLRGGYTF
TRBV6-6,NA,TRBJ2-1,CASRSGLAIPYNEQFF
TRBV7-8,few,TRBJ2-2,CASSAGVAGELFF
TRBV29-1,NA,TRBJ2-3,CSVEGTPLTDTQYF
TRBV5-4,NA,TRBJ2-5,CASSNGQGRLETQYF
TRBV19,NA,TRBJ2-1,CASSGPGGPYNEQFF
TRBV7-2,NA,TRBJ2-5,CASSPGLAEGPVNF
TRBV28,NA,TRBJ2-5,CASSFTGQGWETQYF
TRBV9,NA,TRBJ2-7,CASSVGRTAYEQYF
TRBV9,NA,TRBJ2-7,CASSVSDRGPYEQYF
TRBV27,once,TRBJ2-3,CASRTPRLAEVQTSTDTQYF
TRBV11-3,once,TRBJ2-1,CASSLGLAGGYNEQFF
TRBV7-9,once,TRBJ2-5,CASSFIRDTYQETQYF
TRBV6-5,NA,TRBJ2-7,CASSRDILYEQYF
TRBV11-1,once,TRBJ2-3,CASSPGSVTRDTQYF